Detailed here is one TCR beta chain. This entry comes from a study of T cell responses to AZD1222 COVID-19 vaccine. The CDR3 is 16 residues long. V dropped 3 bases and J dropped 0; count of bases not matched to a gene: 7. Germline V gives CDR1 SNHLY, CDR2 FYNNEI. Clones were sequenced by immunoSEQ multiplex PCR, and TCRdb holds only the in-frame ones, with some missing. The table lists about 140,000 clones, around 90% of them singletons, with approximately 5.4% in the top ten. This clonotype originated in an adult in good health. The material was peripheral blood, obtained on day 0 of AZD1222 vaccination. The J gene is TRBJ1-1, the V gene TRBV2, with TRBD1 matching 7 bases. CDR3 residues: CASSDRSQGMNTEAFF. CDR3 bases: TGTGCCAGCAGTGACAGATCACAGGGGATGAACACTGAAGCTTTCTTT.